The clone carrying this T cell receptor (beta chain) was seen a few times. This entry belongs to a study of blood T cell repertoires in COVID-19. For the study at large: Acute-phase and convalescent COVID-19 samples originated in the United States, Italy and Spain. Sources were T cells, B-cell-depleted T cells, or PBMCs; the material itself was cDNA or gDNA.

Germline V gives CDR1 MNHNY, CDR2 SVGAGI (reference sequence). V was pared by 8 bases and J by 4 bases, with 14 bases between. This CDR3 spans 14 amino acids. Authors' data handling: Reference gene primer amplification yielded estimated nucleated cell counts. Using immunoSEQ multiplex PCR, the repertoire was profiled, and TCRdb retains in-frame clones only, with some absent. For V, J and clone size, that table is used; D and trimming come from the DNA. The sample holds 150,000 to 200,000 clones; roughly 85% are singletons and the top ten take around 8.2%. This TCR came from a man between 60 and 75 years old with acute or convalescent COVID-19. The genes are TRBV6-6 and TRBJ1-4; D not resolved. The sequenced sample consisted of peripheral blood. The CDR3 bases are TGTGCCAGCTGTCGACCCTCAGATAATGAAAAACTGTTTTTT. Encoded protein: CASCRPSDNEKLFF.